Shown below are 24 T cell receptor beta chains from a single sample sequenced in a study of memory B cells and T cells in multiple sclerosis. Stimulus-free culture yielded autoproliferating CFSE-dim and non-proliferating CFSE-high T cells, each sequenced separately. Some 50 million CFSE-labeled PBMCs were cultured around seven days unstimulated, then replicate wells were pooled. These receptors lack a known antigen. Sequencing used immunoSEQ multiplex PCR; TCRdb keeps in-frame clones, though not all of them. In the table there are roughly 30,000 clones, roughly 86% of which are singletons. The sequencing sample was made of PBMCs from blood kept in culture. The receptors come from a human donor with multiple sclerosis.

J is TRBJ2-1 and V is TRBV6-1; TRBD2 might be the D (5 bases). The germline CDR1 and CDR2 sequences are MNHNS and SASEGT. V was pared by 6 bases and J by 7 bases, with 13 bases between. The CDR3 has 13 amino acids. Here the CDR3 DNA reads TGTGCCAGCAGCGACACGGGGATTAATGAGCAGTTCTTC. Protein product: CASSDTGINEQFF.

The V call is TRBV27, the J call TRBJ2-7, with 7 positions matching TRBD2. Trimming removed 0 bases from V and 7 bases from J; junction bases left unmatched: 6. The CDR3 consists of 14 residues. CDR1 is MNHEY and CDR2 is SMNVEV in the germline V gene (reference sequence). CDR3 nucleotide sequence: TGTGCCAGCAGTTTATCGGGAGGGCCAAGGGAGCAGTACTTC. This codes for CASSLSGGPREQYF.

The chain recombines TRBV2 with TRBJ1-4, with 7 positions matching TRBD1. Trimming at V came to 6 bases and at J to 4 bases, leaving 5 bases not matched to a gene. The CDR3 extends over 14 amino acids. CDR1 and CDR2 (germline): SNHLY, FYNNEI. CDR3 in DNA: TGTGCCAGCAGCGGGGACAGCCATAATGAAAAACTGTTTTTT. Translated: CASSGDSHNEKLFF.

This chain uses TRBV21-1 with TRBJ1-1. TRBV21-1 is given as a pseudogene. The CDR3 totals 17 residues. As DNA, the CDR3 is TGTGCCAGCAGCATCCAGGGGAGGTATGGGGAAGAAAATGAAGCTTTCTTT. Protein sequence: CASSIQGRYGEENEAFF.

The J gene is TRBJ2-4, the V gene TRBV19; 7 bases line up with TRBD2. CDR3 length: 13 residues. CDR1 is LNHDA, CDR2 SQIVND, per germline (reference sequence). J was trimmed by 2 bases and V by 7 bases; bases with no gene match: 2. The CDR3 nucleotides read TGTGCCAGTATGGGACTACCCAAAAACATTCAGTACTTC. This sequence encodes CASMGLPKNIQYF.

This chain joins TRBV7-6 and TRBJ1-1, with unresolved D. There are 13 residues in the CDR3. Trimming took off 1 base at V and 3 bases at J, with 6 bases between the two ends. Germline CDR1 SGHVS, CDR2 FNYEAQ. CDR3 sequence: CASSLEQYTEAFF. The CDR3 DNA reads TGTGCCAGCAGCTTAGAGCAGTACACTGAAGCTTTCTTT.

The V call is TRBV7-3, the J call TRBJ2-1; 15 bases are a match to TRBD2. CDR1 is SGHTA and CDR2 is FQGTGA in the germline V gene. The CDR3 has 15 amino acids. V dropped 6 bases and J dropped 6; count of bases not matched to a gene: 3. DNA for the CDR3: TGTGCCAGCAGTTCGGGACTAGCGGGGGGCAATGAGCAGTTCTTC. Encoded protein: CASSSGLAGGNEQFF. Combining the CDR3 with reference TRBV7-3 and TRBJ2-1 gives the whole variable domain GAGVSQTPSNKVTEKGKYVELRCDPISGHTALYWYRQSLGQGPEFLIYFQGTGAADDSGLPNDRFFAVRPEGSVSTLKIQRTERGDSAVYLCASSSGLAGGNEQFFGPGTRLTVL.

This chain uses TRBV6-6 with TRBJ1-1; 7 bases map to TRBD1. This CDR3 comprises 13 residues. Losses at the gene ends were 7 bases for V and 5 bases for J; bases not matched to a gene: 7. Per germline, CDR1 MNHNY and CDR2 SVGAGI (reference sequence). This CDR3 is CASTPGQLTEAFF. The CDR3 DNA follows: TGTGCCAGCACGCCGGGACAGCTAACTGAAGCTTTCTTT.

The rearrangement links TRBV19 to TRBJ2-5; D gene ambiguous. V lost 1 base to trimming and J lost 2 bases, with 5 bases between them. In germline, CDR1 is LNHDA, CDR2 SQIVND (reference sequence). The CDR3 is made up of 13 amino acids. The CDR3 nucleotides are TGTGCCAGTAGTATAGTTGGGCAAGAGACCCAGTACTTC. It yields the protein CASSIVGQETQYF.

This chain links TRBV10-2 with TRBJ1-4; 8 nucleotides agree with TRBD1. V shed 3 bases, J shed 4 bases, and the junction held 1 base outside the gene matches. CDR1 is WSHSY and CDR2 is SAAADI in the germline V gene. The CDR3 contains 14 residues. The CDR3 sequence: CASSDGQGNEKLFF. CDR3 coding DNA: TGCGCCAGCAGTGACGGACAGGGTAATGAAAAACTGTTTTTT.

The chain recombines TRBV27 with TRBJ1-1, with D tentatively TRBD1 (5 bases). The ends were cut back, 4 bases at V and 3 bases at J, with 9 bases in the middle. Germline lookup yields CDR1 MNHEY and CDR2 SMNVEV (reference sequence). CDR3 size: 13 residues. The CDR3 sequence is CASSYGTYTEAFF. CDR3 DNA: TGTGCCAGCAGTTACGGGACGTACACTGAAGCTTTCTTT.

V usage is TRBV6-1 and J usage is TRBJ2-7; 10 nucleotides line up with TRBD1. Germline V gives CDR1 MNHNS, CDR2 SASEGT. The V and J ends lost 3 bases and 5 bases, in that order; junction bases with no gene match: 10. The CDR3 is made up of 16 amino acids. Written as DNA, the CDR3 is TGTGCCAGCAGTGAGACCGGGGGACAGGGGTTCCACGAGCAGTACTTC. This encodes CASSETGGQGFHEQYF.

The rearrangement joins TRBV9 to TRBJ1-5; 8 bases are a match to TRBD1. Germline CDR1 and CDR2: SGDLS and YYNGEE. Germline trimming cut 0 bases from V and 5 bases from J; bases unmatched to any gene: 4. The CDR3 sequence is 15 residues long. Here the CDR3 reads CASSVDGTGHQPQHF. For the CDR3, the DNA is TGTGCCAGCAGCGTAGACGGGACAGGTCATCAGCCCCAGCATTTT.

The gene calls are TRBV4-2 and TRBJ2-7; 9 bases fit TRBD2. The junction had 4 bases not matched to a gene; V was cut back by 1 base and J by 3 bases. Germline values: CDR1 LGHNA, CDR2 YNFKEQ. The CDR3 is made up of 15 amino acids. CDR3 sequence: CASSQAGTSSYEQYF. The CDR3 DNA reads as TGTGCCAGCAGCCAAGCCGGGACTAGCAGCTACGAGCAGTACTTC.

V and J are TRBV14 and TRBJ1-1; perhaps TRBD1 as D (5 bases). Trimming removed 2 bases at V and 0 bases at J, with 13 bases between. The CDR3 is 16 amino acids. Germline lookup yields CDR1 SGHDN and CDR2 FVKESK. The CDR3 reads CASSQSPGRLNTEAFF. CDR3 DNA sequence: TGTGCCAGCAGCCAATCCCCGGGACGGCTGAACACTGAAGCTTTCTTT.

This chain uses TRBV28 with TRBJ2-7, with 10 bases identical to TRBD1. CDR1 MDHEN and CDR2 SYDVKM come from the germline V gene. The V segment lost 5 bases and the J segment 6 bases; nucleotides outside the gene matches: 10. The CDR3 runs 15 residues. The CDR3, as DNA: TGTGCCAGCAGTGAAGGGACAGGGGCTAGGTCCGAGCAGTACTTC. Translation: CASSEGTGARSEQYF. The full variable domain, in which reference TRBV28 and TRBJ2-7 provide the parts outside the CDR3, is DVKVTQSSRYLVKRTGEKVFLECVQDMDHENMFWYRQDPGLGLRLIYFSYDVKMKEKGDIPEGYSVSREKKERFSLILESASTNQTSMYLCASSEGTGARSEQYFGPGTRLTVT.

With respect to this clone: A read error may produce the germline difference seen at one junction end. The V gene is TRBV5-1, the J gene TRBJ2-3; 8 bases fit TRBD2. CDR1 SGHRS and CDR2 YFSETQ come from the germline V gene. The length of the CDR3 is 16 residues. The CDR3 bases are TGCGCCAGCAGCTTGGCCGGCGGGGGGTTGTCAGATGCGCAGTATTTT. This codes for CASSLAGGGLSDAQYF.

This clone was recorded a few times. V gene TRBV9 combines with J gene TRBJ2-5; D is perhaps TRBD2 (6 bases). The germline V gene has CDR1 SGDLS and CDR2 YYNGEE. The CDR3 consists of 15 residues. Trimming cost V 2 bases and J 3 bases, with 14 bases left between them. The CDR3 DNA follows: TGTGCCAGCAGCGTGACCGGGACTTTAAAAGAGACCCAGTACTTC. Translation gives CASSVTGTLKETQYF. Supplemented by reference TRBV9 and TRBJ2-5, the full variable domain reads DSGVTQTPKHLITATGQRVTLRCSPRSGDLSVYWYQQSLDQGLQFLIQYYNGEERAKGNILERFSAQQFPDLHSELNLSSLELGDSALYFCASSVTGTLKETQYFGPGTRLLVL.

DNA of the CDR3: TGCAGCGCTAGGACAGGGCTTAACATTCAGTACTTC. Protein sequence: CSARTGLNIQYF. The chain links TRBV29-1 to TRBJ2-4; 8 nucleotides match TRBD1. The germline V gene has CDR1 SQVTM and CDR2 ANQGSEA. The CDR3 consists of 12 residues. The V gene end was trimmed by 7 bases and the J gene end by 7 bases; junction bases not matched to a gene: 6.

The CDR3 region is CSVGTHYTEAFF. The CDR3 nucleotides are TGCAGCGTTGGGACACACTACACTGAAGCTTTCTTT. J is TRBJ1-1 and V is TRBV29-1; the D gene is possibly TRBD1 (5 bases). The germline V gene encodes CDR1 SQVTM and CDR2 ANQGSEA. V lost 4 bases, J lost 3 bases, and 9 bases lay in between. The CDR3 is made up of 12 amino acids.

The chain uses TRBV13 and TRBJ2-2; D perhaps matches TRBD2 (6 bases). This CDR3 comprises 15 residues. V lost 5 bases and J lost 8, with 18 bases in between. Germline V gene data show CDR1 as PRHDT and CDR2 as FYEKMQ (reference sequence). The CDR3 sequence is CASSGTGTPIGELFF. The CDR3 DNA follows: TGTGCCAGCAGCGGAACCGGGACTCCTATTGGGGAGCTGTTTTTT. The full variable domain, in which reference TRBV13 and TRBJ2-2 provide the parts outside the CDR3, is AAGVIQSPRHLIKEKRETATLKCYPIPRHDTVYWYQQGPGQDPQFLISFYEKMQSDKGSIPDRFSAQQFSDYHSELNMSSLELGDSALYFCASSGTGTPIGELFFGEGSRLTVL.

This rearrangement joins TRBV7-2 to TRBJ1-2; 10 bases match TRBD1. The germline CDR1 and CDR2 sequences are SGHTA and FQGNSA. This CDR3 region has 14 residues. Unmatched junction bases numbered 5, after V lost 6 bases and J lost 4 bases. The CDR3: CASSPTGGSYGYTF. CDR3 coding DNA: TGTGCCAGCAGTCCGACAGGGGGCAGCTATGGCTACACCTTC.

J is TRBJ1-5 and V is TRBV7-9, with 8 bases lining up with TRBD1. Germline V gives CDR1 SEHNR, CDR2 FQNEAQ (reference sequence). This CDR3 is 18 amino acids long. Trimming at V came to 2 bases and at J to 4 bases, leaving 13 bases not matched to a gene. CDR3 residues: CASSLILGGTGANQPQHF. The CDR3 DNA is TGTGCCAGCAGCTTAATACTTGGGGGGACAGGAGCTAATCAGCCCCAGCATTTT.

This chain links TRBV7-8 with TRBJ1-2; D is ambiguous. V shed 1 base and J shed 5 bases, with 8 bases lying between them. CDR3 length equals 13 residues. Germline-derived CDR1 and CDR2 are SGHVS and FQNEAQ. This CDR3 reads CASSLGTAYGYTF. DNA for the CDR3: TGTGCCAGCAGCTTAGGGACGGCTTATGGCTACACCTTC. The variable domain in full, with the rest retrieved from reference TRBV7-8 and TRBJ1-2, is GAGVSQSPRYKVAKRGQDVALRCDPISGHVSLFWYQQALGQGPEFLTYFQNEAQLDKSGLPSDRFFAERPEGSVSTLKIQRTQQEDSAVYLCASSLGTAYGYTFGSGTRLTVV.